This record concerns one T cell receptor (beta chain) sequence. Its antigen is still unknown. Genomic DNA came from blood conventional CD4+ T cells gated CD25-low CD127-high. This record belongs to a study of regulatory and conventional T cells in RAG deficiency. Study observations and caveats: Shannon entropy was markedly lower and Simpson indices higher in RAG-deficient patients than control T-cell subsets. Omenn patients showed >80% Treg-Tconv overlap and shorter CDR3 lengths.

The repertoire was sequenced with immunoSEQ multiplex PCR; TCRdb's copy has only in-frame clones and lacks some. The sample gives 20,000 to 25,000 clones, 85% to 95% of which show up once; under 0.95% is in the top ten. V was pared by 3 bases and J by 0 bases, with 15 bases between. CDR1 and CDR2 from the germline V gene are MNHEY and SMNVEV (reference sequence). The CDR3 spans 18 residues. This same sample was also part of a study on regulatory T cells. That source reports: The PCR used 52 TRBV and 13 TRBJ primers.

The sequencing sample was made of CD4+ T cells sorted from blood. This chain uses TRBV27 with TRBJ2-6; D call uncertain. The receptor was isolated from a human donor in good health. CDR3 residues: CASSFSVGSSSGANVLTF. The CDR3 DNA sequence: TGTGCCAGCAGTTTCTCAGTGGGTTCGAGCTCTGGGGCCAACGTCCTGACTTTC.